This T cell receptor beta chain came from a study of CD8+CD57+ T cells in acquired aplastic anemia. Study-wide background: Sorted cells (CD4+ and CD8+) yielded DNA amounts that averaged about 3.1 ug.

This CDR3 contains 13 residues. V shed 7 bases and J shed 4 bases, with 13 bases lying between them. Germline V gives CDR1 ENHRY, CDR2 SYGVKD. The template for TCR beta VDJ and CDR3 sequence profiling was genomic DNA. Using its own MiXCR run on the reads, TCRdb lists one record per CDR3 protein. This table holds 150,000 to 200,000 distinct CDR3 sequences, around 50% found once. This clonotype was detected ten times or more. What it binds is unknown. Patients selected for sequencing had displayed CD8+CD57+ cell expansion by flow cytometry. Whole-study findings and limits: Patients and controls shared nearly 30 CD8+ CDR3 sequences, which appeared highly expressed in patients and within their immunodominant clones.

The chain uses TRBV10-3 and TRBJ1-2; D uncertain. The sample consisted of sorted CD4+, CD8+, or CD8+CD57+ T cells (not recorded which) from PBMCs. The sequence was obtained from a human donor with aplastic anemia. CDR3 loop: CAIMGYTSYGYTF. In DNA form, the CDR3 reads TGTGCCATCATGGGTTACACTAGCTATGGCTACACCTTC.